Listed here is a single TCR beta chain. What it binds is not known. The data were produced by immunoSEQ multiplex PCR, yet TCRdb's version contains in-frame clones alone and is incomplete. Of 850,000 to 1,100,000 clones in the sample, around three quarters were seen once. This entry is derived from a study of shared clonotypes between healthy human individuals. Study-level findings and limits: Owing to a small donor count, the genetic and exposure-history diversity represented was limited.

CDR1 SGHTA and CDR2 FQGNSA come from the germline V gene. V gave up 2 bases and J gave up 6 bases; unmatched junction bases: 17. The CDR3 spans 18 residues. This clonotype originated in a man between 18 and 29 years old in good health. Some clones in this sample may be carry-over from other donors' samples. The sequenced sample was memory CD4+ T cells from PBMCs. Indicated subset: CD45RA-negative fraction. This chain links TRBV7-2 with TRBJ2-7; 9 nucleotides line up with TRBD1. The CDR3 region is CASSLRGSGGTGIPEQYF. CDR3 DNA: TGTGCCAGCAGCTTAAGAGGGTCGGGTGGGACAGGGATACCCGAGCAGTACTTC.